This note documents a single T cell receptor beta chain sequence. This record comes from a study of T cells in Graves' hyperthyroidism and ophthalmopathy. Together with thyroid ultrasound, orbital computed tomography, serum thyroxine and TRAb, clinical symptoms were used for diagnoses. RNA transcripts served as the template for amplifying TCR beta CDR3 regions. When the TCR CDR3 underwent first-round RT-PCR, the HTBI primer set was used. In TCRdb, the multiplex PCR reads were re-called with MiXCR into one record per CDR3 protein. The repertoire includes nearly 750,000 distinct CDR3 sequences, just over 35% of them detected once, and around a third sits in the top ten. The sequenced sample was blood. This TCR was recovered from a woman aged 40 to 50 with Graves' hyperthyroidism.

As DNA, the CDR3 is TGTGCCAGCAGTTTGGGCGAGTGGACCGATCTTTATGGCTACACCTTC. Translated: CASSLGEWTDLYGYTF. The chain joins TRBV12-3 or TRBV12-4 to TRBJ1-2; D remains ambiguous. Between the trimmed V and J ends, which lost 3 bases and 5 bases, there was a span of 19 bases. This CDR3 spans 16 amino acids.